This TCR beta chain appears in the sequencing data of a study of graft-versus-host responses after intestinal transplantation. About the research overall: The study gave all recipients anti-thymocyte globulin induction, then tacrolimus and steroids for approximately three years. Study-wide points: GvH clones were found in recipient marrow; some appeared first in ileum or blood. After transplant, early declines in HvG clones were associated with peak levels of circulating GvH clones.

Comments on this clone: The target antigen is unknown.

The assay was immunoSEQ multiplex PCR, and TCRdb's table has in-frame clones only and misses some. This table holds tens of thousands of clones, 90% to 95% found once. Sequenced material: unstimulated CD8+ T cells sorted from spleen or lymph node cells, taken before intestinal transplant. This clonotype originated in a human donor who received an intestinal transplant.

The CDR3 sequence: CASSPVIGDMNSPLHF. CDR3 sequence (DNA): TGTGCCAGCAGCCCCGTGATTGGGGATATGAATTCACCCCTCCACTTT. The chain carries TRBV7-9 and TRBJ1-6; D call uncertain. The germline CDR1 and CDR2 sequences are SEHNR and FQNEAQ (reference sequence). The ends were cut back, 5 bases at V and 7 bases at J, with 18 bases in the middle. The CDR3 spans 16 residues.